The entry below describes one T cell receptor beta chain. TCRdb's copy holds only in-frame clones and misses some; the assay was immunoSEQ multiplex PCR. Here the sample spans fewer than 110,000 clones, roughly 87% being singletons. The sample is drawn from a study of T cell responses to AZD1222 COVID-19 vaccine. The sequencing used peripheral blood, collected on day 0 of AZD1222 vaccination. The receptor was isolated from an adult in good health.

CDR3 region: CASGLITGNQPQHF. The DNA for the CDR3 is TGTGCCAGTGGGCTTATCACGGGCAATCAGCCCCAGCATTTT. The chain recombines TRBV19 with TRBJ1-5, with no clear D. The V gene's germline CDR1 is LNHDA and CDR2 SQIVND (reference sequence). The CDR3 runs to 14 residues. V dropped 8 bases and J dropped 2 bases, with 13 bases sitting between them. Full variable domain (remainder filled in from reference TRBV19 and TRBJ1-5): DGGITQSPKYLFRKEGQNVTLSCEQNLNHDAMYWYRQDPGQGLRLIYYSQIVNDFQKGDIAEGYSVSREKKESFPLTVTSAQKNPTAFYLCASGLITGNQPQHFGDGTRLSIL.